The 15 T cell receptor beta chains reported below all come from one sample, sequenced in a study of shared clonotypes between healthy human individuals. The naive CD8 fraction comprised CD45RO-negative cells positively selected for CCR7 and excluded terminally differentiated effector memory CD45RA+ cells. Measured with immunoSEQ multiplex PCR; TCRdb has only the in-frame clones, and not every one. The sample holds about 1,900,000 clones, approximately 94% seen once. Sequencing input: naive CD8+ T cells sorted from blood. The receptors were gathered from a man aged 18 to 30 in good health.

As for this clone: Other nucleotide sequences from this sample produce the same CDR3. The J gene is TRBJ1-2, the V gene TRBV7-9, with no clear D. The ends were cut back, 0 bases at V and 4 bases at J, with 9 bases in the middle. Germline CDR1 and CDR2: SEHNR and FQNEAQ (reference sequence). The CDR3 has 14 amino acids. The CDR3 bases are TGTGCCAGCAGCTTAGCAGGAACGGCCTATGGCTACACCTTC. It yields the protein CASSLAGTAYGYTF.

The chain joins TRBV19 to TRBJ1-2; possibly TRBD1 for D (5 bases). CDR1 is LNHDA and CDR2 is SQIVND in the germline V gene (reference sequence). The CDR3 extends over 14 amino acids. Trimming removed 6 bases from V and 8 bases from J, with 19 bases in between. CDR3 DNA: TGTGCCAGTAGCCACCAGGGACGACTGGCCGGCTACACCTTC. Amino acid sequence: CASSHQGRLAGYTF.

V usage is TRBV5-4 and J usage is TRBJ2-3; 7 bases agree with TRBD1. This CDR3 comprises 13 residues. The V gene end was trimmed by 5 bases and the J gene end by 6 bases; junction bases not matched to a gene: 6. Germline lookup yields CDR1 SGHNT and CDR2 YYREEE (reference sequence). CDR3 nucleotide sequence: TGTGCCAGCAGACGACAGGGCGGTGATACGCAGTATTTT. Its protein is CASRRQGGDTQYF.

This clone was detected only once. The chain links TRBV4-3 to TRBJ2-1; D unresolved. Germline V gene data show CDR1 as LGHNA and CDR2 as YSLEER. Between the trimmed V and J ends, which lost 1 base and 8 bases, there was a span of 12 bases. This CDR3 contains 14 residues. As DNA, the CDR3 is TGCGCCAGCAGCCAAGTTATGCTAATCGATGAGCAGTTCTTC. This encodes CASSQVMLIDEQFF.

This chain connects TRBV29-1 to TRBJ2-1; 11 bases agree with TRBD2. Germline assignment: CDR1 SQVTM and CDR2 ANQGSEA. CDR3 length: 15 residues. V lost 3 bases to trimming and J lost 6 bases; unmatched junction nucleotides: 7. The CDR3 region is CSVDPLGTSGNEQFF. The CDR3 nucleotides are TGCAGCGTTGATCCCCTCGGGACTAGCGGCAATGAGCAGTTCTTC.

In this sample, this clone turned up once. This rearrangement joins TRBV13 to TRBJ2-3, with 10 bases that match TRBD2. J was trimmed by 2 bases and V by 1 base; bases with no gene match: 6. The CDR3 is 17 amino acids. Germline loops: CDR1 PRHDT, CDR2 FYEKMQ (reference sequence). The CDR3 DNA reads as TGTGCCAGCAGCTTAGTAGGACTAGCGGTACACACAGATACGCAGTATTTT. Its protein product is CASSLVGLAVHTDTQYF.

The DNA of the CDR3 is TGTGCCAGCAGTGAATGGCGGCTAGCGGGAGACGAGCAGTACTTC. Translating it yields CASSEWRLAGDEQYF. The chain carries TRBV6-1 and TRBJ2-7; 10 nucleotides match TRBD2. CDR1 is MNHNS, CDR2 SASEGT, per germline. This CDR3 is 15 amino acids long. V was clipped by 2 bases and J by 5 bases; unmatched bases: 6.

This clone was found once. The chain couples TRBV18 to TRBJ2-1; D gene ambiguous. The CDR3 is 15 amino acids. Germline assignment: CDR1 KGHSH and CDR2 LQKENI. V was trimmed by 1 base and J by 5 bases, leaving 12 bases between them. For the CDR3, the DNA is TGTGCCAGCTCACCACTGGTCAGCCCAGACAATGAGCAGTTCTTC. It yields the protein CASSPLVSPDNEQFF.

The V and J genes are TRBV6-1 and TRBJ2-6, with unresolved D. The germline CDR1 and CDR2 sequences are MNHNS and SASEGT. The CDR3 is 19 amino acids. Trimming removed 2 bases at V and 0 bases at J, with 17 bases between. The CDR3 reads CASSEKVMEPSSGANVLTF. Written as DNA, the CDR3 is TGTGCCAGCAGTGAAAAAGTTATGGAACCTAGCTCTGGGGCCAACGTCCTGACTTTC.

V is TRBV19 and J is TRBJ2-1, with a weak D call TRBD2 (5 bases). The CDR3 totals 18 residues. Germline CDR1 reads LNHDA; CDR2 reads SQIVND (reference sequence). Trimming left V 0 bases short and J 2 bases short, with 17 bases between. The CDR3 spells CASSIDPVNSVTYNEQFF. The CDR3 DNA follows: TGTGCCAGTAGTATAGATCCCGTTAATAGCGTTACCTACAATGAGCAGTTCTTC.

Comment on this clone: Other nucleotide sequences from this sample produce the same CDR3. This rearrangement joins TRBV7-2 to TRBJ2-7; TRBD1 matches 9 bases. The CDR3 loop spans 15 amino acids. Losses at the gene ends were 1 base for V and 3 bases for J; bases not matched to a gene: 4. Germline CDR1 is SGHTA and CDR2 is FQGNSA. The CDR3 DNA is TGTGCCAGCAGCTTAGATGGGACAGGGCTCTACGAGCAGTACTTC. This encodes CASSLDGTGLYEQYF.

The chain combines TRBV2 with TRBJ2-7, with D possibly called TRBD1 or TRBD2 (5 bases each). Germline lookup yields CDR1 SNHLY and CDR2 FYNNEI. V lost 7 bases and J lost 5, with 18 bases in between. This CDR3 region has 14 residues. DNA for the CDR3: TGTGCCAGCACTGGGGGACCGTCCGATCACGAGCAGTACTTC. Amino acid sequence: CASTGGPSDHEQYF.

With respect to this clone: Other nucleotide sequences in the sample specify the same CDR3. This chain uses TRBV4-3 with TRBJ2-1; D is undetermined. CDR3 length equals 13 residues. Trimming pared 0 bases from V and 5 bases from J, leaving 5 bases between. The V gene's germline CDR1 is LGHNA and CDR2 YSLEER. CDR3 in DNA: TGCGCCAGCAGCCAAGATTCCGACAATGAGCAGTTCTTC. It codes for CASSQDSDNEQFF.

With respect to this clone: A single base separates this from a much larger clone, so it may be a read error. Other DNA sequences in the sample encode the same CDR3. V and J are TRBV5-5 and TRBJ2-7; unclear D gene. The V gene's germline CDR1 is SGHKS and CDR2 YYEKEE (reference sequence). V was trimmed by 0 bases and J by 2 bases, leaving 0 bases between them. The length of the CDR3 is 11 residues. CDR3 region: CASSLAYEQYF. The DNA of the CDR3 is TGTGCCAGCAGCTTGGCCTACGAGCAGTACTTC. The full variable domain, completed using reference TRBV5-5 and TRBJ2-7, is DAGVTQSPTHLIKTRGQQVTLRCSPISGHKSVSWYQQVLGQGPQFIFQYYEKEERGRGNFPDRFSARQFPNYSSELNVNALLLGDSALYLCASSLAYEQYFGPGTRLTVT.

This clone was seen only once. CDR3 sequence reads: CASSYRGQIETQYF. CDR3 sequence (DNA): TGTGCCAGCAGTTACAGGGGGCAGATAGAGACCCAGTACTTC. This chain connects TRBV27 to TRBJ2-5; 9 bases are a match to TRBD1. Germline V gene data show CDR1 as MNHEY and CDR2 as SMNVEV (reference sequence). With 4 bases clipped from V and 4 bases from J, the junction kept 4 bases outside the gene matches. The CDR3 loop spans 14 amino acids.